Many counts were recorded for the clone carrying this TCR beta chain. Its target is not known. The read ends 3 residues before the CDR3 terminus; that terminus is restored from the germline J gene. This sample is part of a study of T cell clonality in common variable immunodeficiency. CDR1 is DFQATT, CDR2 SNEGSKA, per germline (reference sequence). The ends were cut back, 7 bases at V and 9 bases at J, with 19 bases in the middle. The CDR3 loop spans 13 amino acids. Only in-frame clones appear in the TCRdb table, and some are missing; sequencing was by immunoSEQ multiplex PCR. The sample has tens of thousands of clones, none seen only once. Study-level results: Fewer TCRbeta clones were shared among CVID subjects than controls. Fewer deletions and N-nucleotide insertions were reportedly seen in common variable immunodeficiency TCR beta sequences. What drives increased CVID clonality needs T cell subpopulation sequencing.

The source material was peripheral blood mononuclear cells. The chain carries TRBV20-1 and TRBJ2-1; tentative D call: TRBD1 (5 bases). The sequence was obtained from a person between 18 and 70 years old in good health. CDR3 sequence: CSVRRQGVSEQFF. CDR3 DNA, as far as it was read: TGCAGTGTCAGGCGCCAGGGTGTAAGTGAG.